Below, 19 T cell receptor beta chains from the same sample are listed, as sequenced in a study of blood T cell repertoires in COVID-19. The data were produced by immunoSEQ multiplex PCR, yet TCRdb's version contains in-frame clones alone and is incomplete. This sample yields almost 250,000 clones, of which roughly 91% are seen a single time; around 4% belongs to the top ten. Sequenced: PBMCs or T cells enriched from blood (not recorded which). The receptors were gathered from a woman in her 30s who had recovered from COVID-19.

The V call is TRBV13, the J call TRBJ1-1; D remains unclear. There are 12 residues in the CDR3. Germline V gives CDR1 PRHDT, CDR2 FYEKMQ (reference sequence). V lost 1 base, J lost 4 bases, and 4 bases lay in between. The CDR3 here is CASSLVRTEAFF. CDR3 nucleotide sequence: TGTGCCAGCAGCTTAGTTCGCACTGAAGCTTTCTTT.

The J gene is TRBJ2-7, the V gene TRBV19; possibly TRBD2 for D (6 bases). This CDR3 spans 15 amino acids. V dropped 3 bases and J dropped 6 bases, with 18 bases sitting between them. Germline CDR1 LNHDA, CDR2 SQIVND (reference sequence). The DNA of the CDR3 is TGTGCCAGTAGTATTGTGTGGGGGGAAGACCTCGAGCAGTACTTC. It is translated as CASSIVWGEDLEQYF. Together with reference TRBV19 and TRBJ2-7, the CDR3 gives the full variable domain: DGGITQSPKYLFRKEGQNVTLSCEQNLNHDAMYWYRQDPGQGLRLIYYSQIVNDFQKGDIAEGYSVSREKKESFPLTVTSAQKNPTAFYLCASSIVWGEDLEQYFGPGTRLTVT.

CDR3 sequence (DNA): TGTGCCAGTCTCGACAGGGGGCGCCCCTACAATGAGCAGTTCTTC. It encodes CASLDRGRPYNEQFF. The chain employs TRBV19 and TRBJ2-1; TRBD1 aligns across 10 bases. CDR1 and CDR2 (germline): LNHDA, SQIVND (reference sequence). Losses at the gene ends were 8 bases for V and 2 bases for J; bases not matched to a gene: 6. The CDR3 consists of 15 residues.

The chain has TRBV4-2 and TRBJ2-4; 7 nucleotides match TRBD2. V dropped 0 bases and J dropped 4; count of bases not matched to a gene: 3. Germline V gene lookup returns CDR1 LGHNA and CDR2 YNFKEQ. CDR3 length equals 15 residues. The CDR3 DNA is TGTGCCAGCAGCCAAGATGCTAGCGGAAAAAACATTCAGTACTTC. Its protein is CASSQDASGKNIQYF.

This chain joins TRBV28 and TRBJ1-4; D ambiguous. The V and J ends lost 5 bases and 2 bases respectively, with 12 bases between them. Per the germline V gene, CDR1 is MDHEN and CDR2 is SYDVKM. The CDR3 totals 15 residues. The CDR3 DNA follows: TGTGCCAGCAGTGCAAACCTCGGGACTAATGAAAAACTGTTTTTT. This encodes CASSANLGTNEKLFF.

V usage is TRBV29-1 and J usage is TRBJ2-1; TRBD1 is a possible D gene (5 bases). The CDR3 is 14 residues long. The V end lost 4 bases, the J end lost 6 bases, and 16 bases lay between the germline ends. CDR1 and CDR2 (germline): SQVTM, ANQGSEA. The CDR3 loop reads CSVGGFGVGNEQFF. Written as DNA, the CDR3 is TGCAGCGTTGGGGGCTTTGGAGTAGGCAATGAGCAGTTCTTC.

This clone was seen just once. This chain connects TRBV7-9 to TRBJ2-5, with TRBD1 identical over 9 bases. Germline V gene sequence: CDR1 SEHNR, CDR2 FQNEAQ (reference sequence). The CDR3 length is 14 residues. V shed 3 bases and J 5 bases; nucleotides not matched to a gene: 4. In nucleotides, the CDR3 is TGTGCCAGCAGCTTTGGACAGGGGTTGGAGACCCAGTACTTC. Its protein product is CASSFGQGLETQYF.

The CDR3 loop is CASSLAGGQTYYEQYF. The CDR3 coding sequence is TGTGCCAGCAGCTTAGCAGGGGGACAGACCTACTACGAGCAGTACTTC. The genes are TRBV7-2 and TRBJ2-7; 7 nucleotides agree with TRBD1. This CDR3 region has 16 residues. V shed 0 bases, J shed 3 bases, and the junction held 8 bases outside the gene matches. Germline assignment: CDR1 SGHTA and CDR2 FQGNSA.

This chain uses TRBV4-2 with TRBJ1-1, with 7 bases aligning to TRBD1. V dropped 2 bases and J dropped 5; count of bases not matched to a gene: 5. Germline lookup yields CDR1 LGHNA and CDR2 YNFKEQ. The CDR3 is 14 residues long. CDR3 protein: CASSQRQGVTEAFF. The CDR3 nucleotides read TGTGCCAGCAGCCAACGACAGGGTGTTACTGAAGCTTTCTTT.

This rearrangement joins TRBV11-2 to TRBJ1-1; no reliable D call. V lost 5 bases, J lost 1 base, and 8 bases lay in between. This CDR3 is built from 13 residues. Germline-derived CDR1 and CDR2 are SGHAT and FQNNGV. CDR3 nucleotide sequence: TGTGCCAGCAGCCCACTTCGGAACACTGAAGCTTTCTTT. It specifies CASSPLRNTEAFF.

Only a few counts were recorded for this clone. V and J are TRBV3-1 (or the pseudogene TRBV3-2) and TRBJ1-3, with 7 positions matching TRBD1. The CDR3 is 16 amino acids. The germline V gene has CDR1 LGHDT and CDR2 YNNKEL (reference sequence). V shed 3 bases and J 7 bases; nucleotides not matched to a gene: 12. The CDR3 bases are TGTGCCAGCAGCCAGGAATTAACAGGGGCCCGTAACACCATATATTTT. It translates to CASSQELTGARNTIYF.

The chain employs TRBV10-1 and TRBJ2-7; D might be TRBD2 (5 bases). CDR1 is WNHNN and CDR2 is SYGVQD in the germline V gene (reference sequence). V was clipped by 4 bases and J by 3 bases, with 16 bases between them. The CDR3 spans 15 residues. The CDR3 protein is CASSANSGLRYEQYF. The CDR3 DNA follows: TGCGCCAGCAGTGCTAATTCCGGACTTCGCTACGAGCAGTACTTC.

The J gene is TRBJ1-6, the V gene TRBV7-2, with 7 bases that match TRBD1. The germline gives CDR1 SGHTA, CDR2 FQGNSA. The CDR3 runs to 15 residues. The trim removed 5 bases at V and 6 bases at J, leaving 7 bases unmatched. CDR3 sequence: CASSPGQKTNSPLHF. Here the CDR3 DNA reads TGTGCCAGCAGCCCGGGACAGAAAACTAATTCACCCCTCCACTTT.

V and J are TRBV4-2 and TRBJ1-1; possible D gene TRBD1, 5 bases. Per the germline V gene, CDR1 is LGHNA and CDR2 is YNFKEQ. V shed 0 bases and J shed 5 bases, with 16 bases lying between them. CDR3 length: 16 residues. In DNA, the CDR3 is TGTGCCAGCAGCCAAGATCTCGGGCAGGAGGGGACTGAAGCTTTCTTT. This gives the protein CASSQDLGQEGTEAFF.

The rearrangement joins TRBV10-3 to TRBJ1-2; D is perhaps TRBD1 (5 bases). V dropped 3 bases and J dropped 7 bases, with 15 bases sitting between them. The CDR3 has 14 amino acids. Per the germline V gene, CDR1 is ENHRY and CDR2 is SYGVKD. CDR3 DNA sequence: TGTGCCATCAGTGACAGCACAGGCCTCGGTGGCTACACCTTC. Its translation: CAISDSTGLGGYTF.

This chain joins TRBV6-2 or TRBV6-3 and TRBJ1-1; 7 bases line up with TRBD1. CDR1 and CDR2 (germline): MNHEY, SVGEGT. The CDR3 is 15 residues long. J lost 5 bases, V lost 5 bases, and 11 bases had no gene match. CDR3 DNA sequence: TGTGCCAGCAGTCCCCCGACAGGGCGAGGGACTGAAGCTTTCTTT. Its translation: CASSPPTGRGTEAFF.

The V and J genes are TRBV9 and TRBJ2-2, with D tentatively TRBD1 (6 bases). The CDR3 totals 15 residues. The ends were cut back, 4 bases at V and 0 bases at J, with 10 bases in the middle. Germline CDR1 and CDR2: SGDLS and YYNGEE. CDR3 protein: CASSPRTANTGELFF. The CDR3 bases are TGTGCCAGCAGCCCAAGGACAGCGAACACCGGGGAGCTGTTTTTT.

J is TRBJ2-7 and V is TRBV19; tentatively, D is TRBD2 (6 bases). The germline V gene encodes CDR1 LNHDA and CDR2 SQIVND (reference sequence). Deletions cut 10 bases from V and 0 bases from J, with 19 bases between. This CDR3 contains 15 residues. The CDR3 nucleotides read TGTGCCACCAAAAGGTGGGGGGAGAGCTCCTACGAGCAGTACTTC. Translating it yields CATKRWGESSYEQYF. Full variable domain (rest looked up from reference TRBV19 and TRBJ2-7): DGGITQSPKYLFRKEGQNVTLSCEQNLNHDAMYWYRQDPGQGLRLIYYSQIVNDFQKGDIAEGYSVSREKKESFPLTVTSAQKNPTAFYLCATKRWGESSYEQYFGPGTRLTVT.

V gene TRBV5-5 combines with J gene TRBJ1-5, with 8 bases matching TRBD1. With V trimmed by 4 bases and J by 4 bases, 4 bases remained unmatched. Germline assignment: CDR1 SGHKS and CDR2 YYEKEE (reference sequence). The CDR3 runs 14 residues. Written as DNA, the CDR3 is TGTGCCAGCAGCCAAGGACAGGGAAATCAGCCCCAGCATTTT. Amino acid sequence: CASSQGQGNQPQHF.